This is a list of T cell receptor beta chains from one sample in a study of long-term antiretroviral therapy in people with HIV. Data came from immunoSEQ multiplex PCR; TCRdb stores just in-frame clones and leaves some out. The data show 5,500 to 7,000 clones, around 85% seen once. Material: unsorted PBMCs, obtained 3.7 years after starting antiretroviral therapy. The receptors shown here come from a woman aged 50 to 60 with HIV. Each CDR3 is given without its conserved first and last residue. Fields, in order: V gene, J gene, CDR3 protein.

TRBV7-7	TRBJ2-5	ASSLALEDQETQY
TRBV7-6	TRBJ2-5	ASSLPPTPGETQY
TRBV6-5	TRBJ2-7	ASKGAGGQGYEQY
TRBV28	TRBJ2-7	ASSYGTPGGEQY
TRBV2	TRBJ2-2	ASSEAGELF
TRBV5-1	TRBJ1-4	ASSLASGEGEKLF
TRBV7-2	TRBJ2-1	ASTDNANEQF
TRBV7-2	TRBJ2-1	ASSLAFGNEQF
TRBV7-9	TRBJ1-1	ASSLENTEAF
TRBV18	TRBJ1-1	ASSAGGNTEAF
TRBV7-2	TRBJ1-5	ASSLLPNQPQH
TRBV7-2	TRBJ2-1	ASSSINSGSGQF
TRBV28	TRBJ1-2	ASWYQKNYGYT
TRBV4-2	TRBJ2-7	ASSQVTANSYEQY
TRBV28	TRBJ2-3	ASSLGDYVYGTDTQY
TRBV11-2	TRBJ2-3	ASSLAGITDTQY
TRBV4-1	TRBJ2-1	ASSQISGSGYNEQF
TRBV4-3	TRBJ2-3	ASSQDGTSVTDTQY
TRBV18	TRBJ1-1	ASSRGGANTEAF
TRBV7-9	TRBJ2-7	ASSLDPGVPYEQY
TRBV6-6	TRBJ2-1	ASRAGGTTYNEQF
TRBV27	TRBJ2-6	ASSLSRSSGANVLT
TRBV20-1	TRBJ2-4	SAYLDIQY
TRBV6-5	TRBJ2-3	ASRAGTGTDTQY
TRBV28	TRBJ2-2	ASKIAGTNTGELF
TRBV5-1	TRBJ2-3	ASSLDRTQY
TRBV15	TRBJ1-2	ATSSPGRGGYT
TRBV29-1	TRBJ2-1	SVETQTSGRGNEQF
TRBV5-5	TRBJ2-7	ASSLGSGVTREQY
TRBV5-1	TRBJ2-2	ASSLRGNTGELF
TRBV7-9	TRBJ1-1	ASSPVGGANTEAF
TRBV7-8	TRBJ2-5	ASSLVGQETQY
TRBV4-3	TRBJ2-3	ASSQAGDSTDTQY
TRBV7-2	TRBJ1-1	ASKQRANTEAF
TRBV5-6	TRBJ2-1	ASSSGTSGIWEQF
TRBV6-5	TRBJ2-3	ASSYGQALTQY
TRBV9	TRBJ2-1	ASSVVSSGGEQF
TRBV30	TRBJ1-2	AWSAQGVYYGYT
TRBV7-7	TRBJ2-1	ASSSQSGEQF
TRBV5-4	TRBJ1-1	ASSSANGAWASSTEAF
TRBV6-1	TRBJ1-5	ASSESGGNQPQH
TRBV6-5	TRBJ1-5	ASSPTAYSNQPQH
TRBV27	TRBJ2-1	ASSLLDYNEQF
TRBV30	TRBJ1-1	APGGARTDNTEAF
TRBV2	TRBJ2-4	ASSERRVDIQY
TRBV28	TRBJ2-7	ASSGGSRPYEQY
TRBV6-1	TRBJ1-4	ASSEGQTDNEKLF
TRBV4-1	TRBJ2-2	ASSQGPGTSFLTGELF
TRBV29-1	TRBJ2-1	SVRVYNEQF
TRBV19	TRBJ2-4	ASESPGVKNIQY
TRBV7-8	TRBJ1-5	ASSSFRNQPQH
TRBV6-1	TRBJ2-1	ASSSGVYNEQF
TRBV19	TRBJ2-1	ASSPGGSSYNEQF
TRBV9	TRBJ2-3	ASSTRTLTDTQY
TRBV5-6	TRBJ1-4	ASSLGPLKNEKLF